This note documents a single TCR beta chain sequence. Its cognate antigen is unknown. Primers included in the PCR were 60 Vbeta and 13 Jbeta primers. Profiling relied on immunoSEQ multiplex PCR, and the TCRdb table lists in-frame clones only, not all of them. The repertoire holds over 150,000 clones, with 65% to 70% as singletons. This entry is derived from a study of cytomegalovirus exposure and HLA in healthy donors. Findings and limits, study-wide: The majority of CMV-associated TCR beta chains were reported as apparently HLA-restricted in a later analysis.

The TCR comes from a woman younger than 30 in good health and CMV-seropositive. Sequencing input: PBMCs.

The CDR3 nucleotides are TGTGCCAGCAGCGTAGCAGCGGGGGGGCTCCGACTCACAGATACGCAGTATTTT. Encoded protein: CASSVAAGGLRLTDTQYF. The V call is TRBV9, the J call TRBJ2-3, with 10 bases matching TRBD2. After removal of 0 bases from V and 2 bases from J, the junction contained 9 bases not matched to a gene. CDR1 and CDR2 (germline): SGDLS, YYNGEE. The CDR3 totals 18 residues.